Included here is one T cell receptor (beta chain) sequence, with context. The antigen is not known. The record originates from a study of shared clonotypes between healthy human individuals. The study, taken as a whole, reports: Read depth was anticipated to influence clonotype sharing among donors.

Germline CDR1 reads WNHNN; CDR2 reads SYGVQD (reference sequence). This CDR3 comprises 15 residues. V was clipped by 2 bases and J by 9 bases, with 14 bases between them. A 200 ng quantity of DNA, approximately 29,000 T cell genomes, went into the sorted-subset replicate PCRs. In the source study's methods: ImmunoSEQ supplied junction-only sequences lacking quality scores, so filtering was different. Sequencing was performed with immunoSEQ multiplex PCR; in TCRdb, only in-frame clones are kept and a portion is missing. V and J calls and clone size follow that table, whereas D and trimming were derived from the DNA. The table has about 2 million clones, roughly 95% seen once. Splitting the CD4+ cells yielded a CD45RA+ naive subset and a CD45RA-negative memory subset.

This receptor was obtained from a man between 18 and 29 years old in good health. The specimen was naive CD4+ T cells sorted from blood. Subset here: CD45RA+ positively selected. The gene calls are TRBV10-1 and TRBJ1-6; D remains ambiguous. The CDR3 spells CASSERGLGGSPLHF. As DNA, the CDR3 is TGCGCCAGCAGTGAGAGAGGGCTCGGTGGTTCACCCCTCCACTTT.